This TCR beta chain was found in a study of blood T cell repertoires in COVID-19 (dated by TCRdb to the early 2020s). General notes on the study: The collaborator samples originated in the United States, Italy and Spain and spanned the acute and convalescent phases of COVID-19. The material from the prospective study consisted of cDNA or gDNA derived from T cells, B-cell-depleted T cells, or PBMCs. Subjects who had been exposed to COVID-19, were actively infected with it, or had recovered from it provided the deeply sampled blood TCRbeta repertoires that made up the dataset. A freely available public database, intended as a resource for researchers studying the immune response to SARS-CoV-2, is where the repertoires were released. Samples were obtained from the ongoing ImmuneRACE study (first 160 participants) and from 950 to 1,500 subjects provided by 6 global collaborators. The sample metadata nearly always contained a de-identified subject ID, COVID-19 status, age in years and sex. Where available, HLA class I and class II types were obtained from metadata supplied by the sample provider rather than from assay-based typing.

The CDR3 covers 15 residues, taking in both the cysteine and the phenylalanine. This entry keeps only the CDR3 DNA: 45 bases, framed from base 1. V and J are truncated by 6 bases and 2 bases respectively, leaving an intervening sequence of 14 bases. Looking up the germline V gene yields CDR1 MNHEY and CDR2 SVGAGI. Remarks on this clone: The antigen it recognizes is unknown. No qualities accompany the bases; no much larger clone lies one base away.

The immunoSEQ Assay, a bias-controlled multiplex PCR, was used to amplify TCRbeta CDR3 regions from genomic DNA. As for how the authors treated the data: The number of nucleated cells in each sample was estimated by amplification of reference gene primers within the assay. Sequence reads were collapsed and filtered to measure the absolute abundance of every unique TCRbeta CDR3 rearrangement. For each sample, productive Simpson clonality was calculated by taking the square root of Simpson's diversity index across productive rearrangements. Entries here come from immuneACCESS through TCRdb and include only in-frame sequences with V and J called. Some clones fail to appear in such tables; in the studies checked, an unresolved V gene covers under half of the shortfall, and the cause of the remainder is unknown. V, J and clone size reflect that table, while D and trimming were determined from the DNA. This sample gives more than 50,000 clones in total; nearly 90% of them show up just once. The ten largest account for over 4% of the sample.

The investigation overall reported the following: The quantity of clinical and demographic metadata differed by source and by participant and was supplied without curation.

Collaborating institutions collected whole blood in K2EDTA tubes following their own protocols. For TCRbeta analysis, collaborators shipped samples as frozen whole blood, isolated PBMCs, or DNA extracted from either of those sample types. Material for sequencing was peripheral blood. The sequence joins TRBV6-5 to TRBJ2-1; a tentative D call is TRBD2 (6 bases match). This TCR was recovered from a man aged 55-75 years with active COVID-19. The CDR3 corresponds to CASSKSGLPYNEQFF. In nucleotides, the sequence is TGTGCCAGCAGCAAGAGCGGGTTACCCTACAATGAGCAGTTCTTC.